The T cell receptor (beta chain) described here comes from a study of blood T cell repertoires in COVID-19. Study information: PBMCs, B-cell-depleted T cells, or T cells were the source of the cDNA or gDNA that made up the material.

Repertoires were generated with immunoSEQ multiplex PCR, while TCRdb's copy carries only in-frame clones and drops some. The sample lists roughly 240,000 clones; about 88% were seen once. The sequencing sample was made of peripheral blood. This clonotype was obtained from a man younger than 30 with active or convalescent COVID-19.

The CDR3 region has the DNA TGTGCCAGCAGCTTAGATGGCGGGGGGCCAAGGGAGCAGTTCTTC. Protein sequence: CASSLDGGGPREQFF. This chain connects TRBV11-3 to TRBJ2-1, with TRBD2 matching over 8 bases. In germline, CDR1 is SGHNT, CDR2 YENEEA. The trim removed 0 bases at V and 10 bases at J, leaving 8 bases unmatched. CDR3 length: 15 amino acids.